This TCR beta chain was recorded in a study of tumor and adjacent non-tumor tissue in lung cancer. At the level of the study: The cohort had 12 adenocarcinoma, 2 squamous cell and 1 small cell patients. Patients were aged roughly 30 to 76, roughly nine men and about 5 women, stage I to III.

A modified ARM-PCR protocol with three rounds of nested PCR amplified TCRbeta. TCRdb recomputed calls from the multiplex PCR reads with MiXCR, one row per CDR3 protein. The sample includes roughly 150,000 distinct CDR3 sequences, approximately 66% of them seen just once. Notes on this clonotype: Its antigen is unknown. At one end, the junction sequence differs from germline, possibly due to a read error.

This sample's RNA came from whole unsorted tissue. Findings and limits, study-wide: TCR diversity was significantly greater in tumor than normal lung tissue.

The CDR3 consists of 15 residues. The germline gives CDR1 MGHRA, CDR2 YSYEKL. Source material: lung tumor tissue. The TCR comes from a man between 60 and 70 years old with small cell lung cancer. J is TRBJ2-3 and V is TRBV4-1, with D possibly matching TRBD1 (6 bases). The CDR3 DNA is TGCACCAGCAGCCCACCAGGGGTGCTCACAGATACGGAGTATTTT. Protein: CTSSPPGVLTDTEYF.